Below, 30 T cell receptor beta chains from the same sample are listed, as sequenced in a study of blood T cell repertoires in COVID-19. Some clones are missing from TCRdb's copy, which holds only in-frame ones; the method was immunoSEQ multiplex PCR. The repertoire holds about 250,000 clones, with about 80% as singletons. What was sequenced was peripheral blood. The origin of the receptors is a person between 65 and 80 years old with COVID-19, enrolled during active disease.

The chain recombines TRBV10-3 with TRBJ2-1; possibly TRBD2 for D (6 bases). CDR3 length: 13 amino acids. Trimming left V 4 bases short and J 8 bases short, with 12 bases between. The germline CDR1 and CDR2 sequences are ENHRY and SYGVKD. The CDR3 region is CAISGLAYDEQFF. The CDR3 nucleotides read TGTGCCATCAGTGGGCTAGCGTACGATGAGCAGTTCTTC.

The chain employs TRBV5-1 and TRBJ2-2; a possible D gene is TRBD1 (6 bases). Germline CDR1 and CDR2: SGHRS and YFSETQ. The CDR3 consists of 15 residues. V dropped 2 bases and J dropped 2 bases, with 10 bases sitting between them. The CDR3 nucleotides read TGCGCCAGCAGCTTAGGGACACCTAACACCGGGGAGCTGTTTTTT. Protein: CASSLGTPNTGELFF.

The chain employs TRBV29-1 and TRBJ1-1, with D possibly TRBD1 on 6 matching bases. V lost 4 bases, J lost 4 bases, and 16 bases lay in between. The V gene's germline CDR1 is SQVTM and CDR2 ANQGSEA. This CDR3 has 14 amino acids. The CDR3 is CSVGAGGPLTEAFF. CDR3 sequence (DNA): TGCAGCGTTGGGGCGGGGGGCCCCCTCACTGAAGCTTTCTTT.

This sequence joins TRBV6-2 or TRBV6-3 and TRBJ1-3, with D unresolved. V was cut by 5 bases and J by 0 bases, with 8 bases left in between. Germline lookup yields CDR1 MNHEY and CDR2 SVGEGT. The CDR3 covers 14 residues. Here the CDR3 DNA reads TGTGCCAGCAGTCGTCAGATCTCTGGAAACACCATATATTTT. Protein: CASSRQISGNTIYF.

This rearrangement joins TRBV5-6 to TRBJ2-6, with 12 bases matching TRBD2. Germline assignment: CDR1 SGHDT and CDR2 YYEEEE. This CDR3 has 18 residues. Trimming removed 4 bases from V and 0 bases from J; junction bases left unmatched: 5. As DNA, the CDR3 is TGTGCCAGCAGCCCCGGACTAGCGGGGAGCTCTGGGGCCAACGTCCTGACTTTC. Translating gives CASSPGLAGSSGANVLTF.

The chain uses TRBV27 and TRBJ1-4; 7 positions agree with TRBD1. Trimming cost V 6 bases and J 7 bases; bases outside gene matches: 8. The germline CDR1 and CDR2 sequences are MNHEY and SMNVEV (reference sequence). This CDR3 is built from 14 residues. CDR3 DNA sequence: TGTGCCAGCAGCCTTTCTTCAGGGGGTGAAAAACTGTTTTTT. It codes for CASSLSSGGEKLFF.

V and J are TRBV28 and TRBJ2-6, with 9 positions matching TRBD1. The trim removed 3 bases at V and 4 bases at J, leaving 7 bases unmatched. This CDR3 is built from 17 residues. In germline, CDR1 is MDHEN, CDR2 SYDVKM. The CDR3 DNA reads TGTGCCAGCAGTTTTACAGGGGGCATGGGCGGGGCCAACGTCCTGACTTTC. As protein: CASSFTGGMGGANVLTF. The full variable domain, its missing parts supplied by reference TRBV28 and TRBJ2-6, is DVKVTQSSRYLVKRTGEKVFLECVQDMDHENMFWYRQDPGLGLRLIYFSYDVKMKEKGDIPEGYSVSREKKERFSLILESASTNQTSMYLCASSFTGGMGGANVLTFGAGSRLTVL.

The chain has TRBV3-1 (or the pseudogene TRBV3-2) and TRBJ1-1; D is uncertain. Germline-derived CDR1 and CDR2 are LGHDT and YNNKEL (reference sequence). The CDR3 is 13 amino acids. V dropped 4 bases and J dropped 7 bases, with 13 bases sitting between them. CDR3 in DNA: TGTGCCAGCAGCCCCCTTACGGGTGTTGAAGCTTTCTTT. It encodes CASSPLTGVEAFF.

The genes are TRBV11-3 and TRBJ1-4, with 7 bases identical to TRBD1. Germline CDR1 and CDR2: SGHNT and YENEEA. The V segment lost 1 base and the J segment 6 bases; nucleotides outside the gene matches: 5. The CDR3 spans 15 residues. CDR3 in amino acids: CASSLGAGGDEKLFF. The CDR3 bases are TGTGCCAGCAGCTTAGGCGCAGGGGGAGATGAAAAACTGTTTTTT. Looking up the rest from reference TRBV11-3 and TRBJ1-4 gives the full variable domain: EAGVVQSPRYKIIEKKQPVAFWCNPISGHNTLYWYLQNLGQGPELLIRYENEEAVDDSQLPKDRFSAERLKGVDSTLKIQPAELGDSAVYLCASSLGAGGDEKLFFGSGTQLSVL.

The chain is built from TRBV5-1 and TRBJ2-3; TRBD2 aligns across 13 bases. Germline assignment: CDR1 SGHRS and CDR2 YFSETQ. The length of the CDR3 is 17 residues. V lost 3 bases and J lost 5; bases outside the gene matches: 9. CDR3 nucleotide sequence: TGCGCCAGCAGCTCCTGGACTAGCGGGAGACGTATAGATACGCAGTATTTT. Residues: CASSSWTSGRRIDTQYF.

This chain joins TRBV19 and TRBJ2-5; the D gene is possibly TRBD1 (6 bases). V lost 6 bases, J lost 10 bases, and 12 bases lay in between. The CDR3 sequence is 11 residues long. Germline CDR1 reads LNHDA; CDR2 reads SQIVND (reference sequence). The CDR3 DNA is TGTGCCAGTAGGTCAGGGGAGTACCAGTACTTC. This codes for CASRSGEYQYF.

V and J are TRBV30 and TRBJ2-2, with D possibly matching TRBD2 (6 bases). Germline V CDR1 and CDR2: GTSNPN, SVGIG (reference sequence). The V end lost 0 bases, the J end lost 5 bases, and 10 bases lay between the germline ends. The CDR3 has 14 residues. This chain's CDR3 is CAWSVRGMTGELFF. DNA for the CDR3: TGTGCCTGGAGTGTACGGGGGATGACCGGGGAGCTGTTTTTT.

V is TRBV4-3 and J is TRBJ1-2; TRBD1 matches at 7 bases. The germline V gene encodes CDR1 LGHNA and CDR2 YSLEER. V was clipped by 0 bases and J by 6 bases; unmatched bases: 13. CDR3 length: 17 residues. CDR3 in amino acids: CASSQDYGGGWFDGYTF. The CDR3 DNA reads TGCGCCAGCAGCCAAGATTATGGAGGGGGCTGGTTCGATGGCTACACCTTC.

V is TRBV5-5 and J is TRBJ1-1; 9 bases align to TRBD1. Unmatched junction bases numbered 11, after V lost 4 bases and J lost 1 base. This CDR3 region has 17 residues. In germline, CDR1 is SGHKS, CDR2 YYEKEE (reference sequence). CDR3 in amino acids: CASSLVPGQGKNTEAFF. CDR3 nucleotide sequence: TGTGCCAGCAGCCTTGTCCCGGGACAGGGTAAGAACACTGAAGCTTTCTTT.

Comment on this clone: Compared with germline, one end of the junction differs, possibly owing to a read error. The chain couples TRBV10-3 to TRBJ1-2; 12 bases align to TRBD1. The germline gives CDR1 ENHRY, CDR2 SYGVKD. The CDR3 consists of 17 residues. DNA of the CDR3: TGTGCCATCAGATCTGGGACAGGGGGCCTGAAAAACTATGGCCACACCTTC. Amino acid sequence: CAIRSGTGGLKNYGHTF.

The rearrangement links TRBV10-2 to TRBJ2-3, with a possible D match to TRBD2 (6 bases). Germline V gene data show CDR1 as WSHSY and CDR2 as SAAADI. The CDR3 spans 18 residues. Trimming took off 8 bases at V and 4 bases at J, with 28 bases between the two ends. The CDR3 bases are TGCGCCAGCTTAAGGTCCGCGGATTTAGGCGGGGAGGCAGATACGCAGTATTTT. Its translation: CASLRSADLGGEADTQYF.

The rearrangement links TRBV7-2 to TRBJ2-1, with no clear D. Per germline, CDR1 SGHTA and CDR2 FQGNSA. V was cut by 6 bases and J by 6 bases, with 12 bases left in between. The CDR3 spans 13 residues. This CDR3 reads CASSSSSSNEQFF. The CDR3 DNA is TGTGCCAGCAGTTCCTCTAGTTCCAATGAGCAGTTCTTC.

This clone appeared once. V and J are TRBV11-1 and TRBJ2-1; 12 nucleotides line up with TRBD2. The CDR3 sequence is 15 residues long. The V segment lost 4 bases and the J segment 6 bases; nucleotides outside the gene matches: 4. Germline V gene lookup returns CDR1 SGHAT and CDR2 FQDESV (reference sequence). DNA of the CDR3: TGTGCCAGCAGCTCTCGACTAGCGGGAGCCAATGAGCAGTTCTTC. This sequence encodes CASSSRLAGANEQFF.

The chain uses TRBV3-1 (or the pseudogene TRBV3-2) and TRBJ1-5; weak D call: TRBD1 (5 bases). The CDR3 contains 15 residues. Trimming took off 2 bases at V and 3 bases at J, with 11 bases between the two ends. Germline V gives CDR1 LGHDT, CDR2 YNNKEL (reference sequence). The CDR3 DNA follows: TGTGCCAGCAGCCAAACGGGGGGATACAATCAGCCCCAGCATTTT. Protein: CASSQTGGYNQPQHF.

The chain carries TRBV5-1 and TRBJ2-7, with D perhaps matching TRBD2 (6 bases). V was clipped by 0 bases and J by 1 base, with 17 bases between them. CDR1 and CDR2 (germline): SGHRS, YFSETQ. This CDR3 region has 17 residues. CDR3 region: CASSLVGGPSTSYEQYF. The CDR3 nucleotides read TGCGCCAGCAGCTTGGTCGGAGGGCCTTCGACTTCCTACGAGCAGTACTTC.

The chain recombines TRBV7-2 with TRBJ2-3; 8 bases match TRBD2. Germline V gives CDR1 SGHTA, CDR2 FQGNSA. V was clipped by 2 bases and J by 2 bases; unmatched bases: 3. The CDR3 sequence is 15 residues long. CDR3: CASSLISGATDTQYF. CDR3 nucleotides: TGTGCCAGCAGCTTAATTAGCGGGGCCACAGATACGCAGTATTTT.

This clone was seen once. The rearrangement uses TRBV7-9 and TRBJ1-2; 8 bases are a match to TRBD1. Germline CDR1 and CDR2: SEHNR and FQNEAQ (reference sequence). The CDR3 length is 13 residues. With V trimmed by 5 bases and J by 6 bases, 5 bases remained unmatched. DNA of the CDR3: TGTGCCAGCAGCCGGACAGGGTTTGATGGCTACACCTTC. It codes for CASSRTGFDGYTF.

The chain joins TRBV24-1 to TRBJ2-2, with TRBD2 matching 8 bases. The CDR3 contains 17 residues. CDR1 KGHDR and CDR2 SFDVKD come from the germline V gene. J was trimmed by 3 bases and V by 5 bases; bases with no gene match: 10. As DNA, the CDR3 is TGTGCCACCAGTGCGACAGCGGGAGCTTATTACACCGGGGAGCTGTTTTTT. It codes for CATSATAGAYYTGELFF.

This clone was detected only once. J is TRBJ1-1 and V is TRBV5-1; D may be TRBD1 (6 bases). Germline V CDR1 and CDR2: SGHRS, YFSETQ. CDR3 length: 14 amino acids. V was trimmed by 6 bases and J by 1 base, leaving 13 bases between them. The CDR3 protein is CASKTGTTNTEAFF. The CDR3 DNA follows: TGCGCCAGCAAAACCGGGACAACGAACACTGAAGCTTTCTTT.

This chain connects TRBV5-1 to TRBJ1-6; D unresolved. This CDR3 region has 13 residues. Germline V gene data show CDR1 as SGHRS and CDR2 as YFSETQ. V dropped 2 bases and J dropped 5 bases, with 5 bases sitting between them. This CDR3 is CASSLQHNSPLHF. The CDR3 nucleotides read TGCGCCAGCAGCTTACAGCATAATTCACCCCTCCACTTT.

The chain's CDR3 is CASSMRQAYEQYF. The CDR3 nucleotides read TGTGCCAGTAGTATGAGACAAGCCTACGAGCAGTACTTC. The chain carries TRBV19 and TRBJ2-7; D not certain. Trimming took off 3 bases at V and 2 bases at J, with 8 bases between the two ends. CDR3 length equals 13 residues. Germline V gives CDR1 LNHDA, CDR2 SQIVND (reference sequence).

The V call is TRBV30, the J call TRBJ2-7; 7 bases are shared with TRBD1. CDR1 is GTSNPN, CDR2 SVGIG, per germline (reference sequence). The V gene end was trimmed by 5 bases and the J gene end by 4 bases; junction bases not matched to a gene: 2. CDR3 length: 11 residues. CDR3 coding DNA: TGTGCCTGGGAGACAGGGTACGAGCAGTACTTC. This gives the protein CAWETGYEQYF. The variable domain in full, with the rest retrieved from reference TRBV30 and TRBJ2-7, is SQTIHQWPATLVQPVGSPLSLECTVEGTSNPNLYWYRQAAGRGLQLLFYSVGIGQISSEVPQNLSASRPQDRQFILSSKKLLLSDSGFYLCAWETGYEQYFGPGTRLTVT.

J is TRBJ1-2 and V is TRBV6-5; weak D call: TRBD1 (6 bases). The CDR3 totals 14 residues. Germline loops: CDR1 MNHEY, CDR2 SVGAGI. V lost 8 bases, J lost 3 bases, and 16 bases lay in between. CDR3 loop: CASCLDRPDYGYTF. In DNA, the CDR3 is TGTGCCAGCTGCCTGGACAGACCAGACTATGGCTACACCTTC.

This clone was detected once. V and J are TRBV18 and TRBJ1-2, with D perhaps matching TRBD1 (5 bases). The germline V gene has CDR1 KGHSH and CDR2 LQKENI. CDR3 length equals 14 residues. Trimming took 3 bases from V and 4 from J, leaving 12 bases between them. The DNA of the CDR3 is TGTGCCAGCTCACCGGAGGGGAACCTCTATGGCTACACCTTC. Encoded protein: CASSPEGNLYGYTF.

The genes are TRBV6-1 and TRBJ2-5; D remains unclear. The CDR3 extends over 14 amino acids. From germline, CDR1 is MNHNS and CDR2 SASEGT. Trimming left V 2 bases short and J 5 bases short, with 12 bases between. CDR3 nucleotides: TGTGCCAGCAGTGAATCCGCCGGTTTGGAGACCCAGTACTTC. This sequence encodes CASSESAGLETQYF.